The clone carrying this TCR beta chain came up once. As yet, its antigen is unknown. These data originate in a study of human T cells and chemical hapten exposure. Overall study results and limits: Expanded TCRs clustered into significantly more large CDR3 similarity groups than controls, the analysis revealed. In the PT1 data, expanded TCR counts showed a positive correlation with patch test score.

The CDR3 runs to 15 residues. Trimming left V 4 bases short and J 2 bases short, with 14 bases between. Germline V gives CDR1 LNHNV, CDR2 YYDKDF (reference sequence). What the library attached to individual cDNA molecules were unique molecular identifiers. TCRdb re-called the RACE reads through MiXCR, storing one row per CDR3 protein. Of roughly 48,000 distinct CDR3 sequences in the sample, approximately 11% were seen once. Indicated time point: patch test 1, 2 weeks after DPC sensitization. Specified treatment: therapeutic diphenylcyclopropenone sensitization with weekly scalp DPC. Unfractionated whole blood was the source of the extracted total RNA.

The sequence came from a woman between 40 and 50 years old with alopecia areata. Some clones in this sample may be carry-over from other donors' samples. The sample was whole blood, taken in connection with sensitization to the hapten diphenylcyclopropenone (DPC). The chain combines TRBV15 with TRBJ1-1; tentative D call: TRBD1 (6 bases). In nucleotides, the CDR3 is TGTGCCACCAGCAAACAACCACAGGGCAACACTGAAGCTTTCTTT. This encodes CATSKQPQGNTEAFF.